These 23 T cell receptor beta chains share one sample of origin, sequenced in a study of cytomegalovirus exposure and HLA in healthy donors. PCR employed 60 Vbeta and 13 Jbeta primers. Repertoires were generated with immunoSEQ multiplex PCR, while TCRdb's copy carries only in-frame clones and drops some. The sample lists 90,000 to 120,000 clones, just under 75% occurring once. Sequenced material: PBMCs. Receptors originate from a man aged 50 to 59 in good health and CMV-seropositive.

This clone was observed at least ten times. This chain joins TRBV2 and TRBJ2-5; 7 nucleotides agree with TRBD1. Germline V gene lookup returns CDR1 SNHLY and CDR2 FYNNEI. CDR3 size: 13 residues. V gave up 8 bases and J gave up 4 bases; unmatched junction bases: 7. In DNA, the CDR3 is TGTGCCAGCGAACAGGGGTTTTCAGAGACCCAGTACTTC. Translated: CASEQGFSETQYF.

With respect to this clone: This CDR3 is also generated by other DNA sequences in the sample. Here the CDR3 reads CASSTRQNTEAFF. CDR3 nucleotides: TGCGCCAGCAGCACCCGACAGAACACTGAAGCTTTCTTT. The chain joins TRBV5-1 to TRBJ1-1; the D is unclear. Trimming pared 4 bases from V and 1 base from J, leaving 8 bases between. Germline CDR1 is SGHRS and CDR2 is YFSETQ. The length of the CDR3 is 13 residues.

This chain uses TRBV4-2 with TRBJ2-1; 9 nucleotides align to TRBD2. Germline CDR1 and CDR2: LGHNA and YNFKEQ. This CDR3 is 17 amino acids long. The J segment lost 6 bases and the V segment lost 1 base, leaving 10 bases of the junction unmatched. The CDR3 protein is CASSQGVAGAGLNEQFF. The CDR3 DNA follows: TGTGCCAGCAGCCAAGGTGTAGCGGGAGCTGGTCTCAATGAGCAGTTCTTC.

V and J are TRBV6-5 and TRBJ1-1; D possibly corresponds to TRBD1 (5 bases). V lost 0 bases and J 11 bases, leaving 13 bases between the germline ends. Per germline, CDR1 MNHEY and CDR2 SVGAGI. The CDR3 loop spans 13 amino acids. CDR3 protein: CASSYSGAREAFF. CDR3 in DNA: TGTGCCAGCAGTTACTCCGGGGCTCGGGAGGCTTTCTTT.

This clone was observed a handful of times. This chain links TRBV5-1 with TRBJ1-4, with 9 positions matching TRBD1. There are 14 residues in the CDR3. Looked up from germline, CDR1 is SGHRS and CDR2 is YFSETQ. V was clipped by 4 bases and J by 6 bases; unmatched bases: 4. The CDR3 DNA reads as TGCGCCAGCAGCGAGGACAGGGGTTATGAAAAACTGTTTTTT. Translation gives CASSEDRGYEKLFF.

V gene TRBV19 combines with J gene TRBJ1-5; tentative D call: TRBD1 (5 bases). This CDR3 spans 17 amino acids. Germline loops: CDR1 LNHDA, CDR2 SQIVND (reference sequence). The V and J ends lost 1 base and 1 base respectively, with 14 bases between them. CDR3 DNA: TGTGCCAGTAGTATAGTGGCGACGGGACTCAGCAATCAGCCCCAGCATTTT. Translated: CASSIVATGLSNQPQHF.

This clone came up once. V and J are TRBV2 and TRBJ2-1, with D possibly matching TRBD1 (5 bases). Germline V gene sequence: CDR1 SNHLY, CDR2 FYNNEI. V lost 3 bases to trimming and J lost 8 bases, with 8 bases between them. The CDR3 has 12 residues. The CDR3 coding sequence is TGTGCCAGCAGTGACAGGGATTATGAGCAGTTCTTC. Its translation: CASSDRDYEQFF.

The chain joins TRBV7-6 to TRBJ2-1, with TRBD2 identical over 11 bases. V lost 5 bases and J lost 6; bases outside the gene matches: 9. The germline CDR1 and CDR2 sequences are SGHVS and FNYEAQ. The CDR3 is 16 amino acids. CDR3 sequence: CASSALAGGLSNEQFF. The CDR3 DNA is TGTGCCAGCAGCGCCTTAGCGGGGGGGCTTTCCAATGAGCAGTTCTTC. Full variable domain (missing parts from reference TRBV7-6 and TRBJ2-1): GAGVSQSPRYKVTKRGQDVALRCDPISGHVSLYWYRQALGQGPEFLTYFNYEAQQDKSGLPNDRFSAERPEGSISTLTIQRTEQRDSAMYRCASSALAGGLSNEQFFGPGTRLTVL.

The chain employs TRBV6-1 and TRBJ1-1; D is unresolved. This CDR3 is built from 10 residues. The V and J ends lost 6 bases and 6 bases respectively, with 5 bases between them. Germline CDR1 is MNHNS and CDR2 is SASEGT. This CDR3 reads CASSLAEAFF. CDR3 nucleotide sequence: TGTGCCAGCAGCTTAGCTGAAGCTTTCTTT.

This chain connects TRBV15 to TRBJ2-7; 9 bases fit TRBD2. Germline CDR1 and CDR2: LNHNV and YYDKDF (reference sequence). The CDR3 is 15 residues long. V was clipped by 0 bases and J by 2 bases; unmatched bases: 2. CDR3 DNA sequence: TGTGCCACCAGCAGAGAGGCTAGCGGGACCTACGAGCAGTACTTC. Its protein product is CATSREASGTYEQYF.

DNA for the CDR3: TGTGCCAGTAGTACCCGGACAGGGACGGACGATGGGCCCCAGCATTTT. It translates to CASSTRTGTDDGPQHF. The chain carries TRBV19 and TRBJ1-5; 8 nucleotides line up with TRBD1. J was trimmed by 9 bases and V by 4 bases; bases with no gene match: 14. There are 16 residues in the CDR3. CDR1 and CDR2 from the germline V gene are LNHDA and SQIVND (reference sequence). Combining the CDR3 with reference TRBV19 and TRBJ1-5 gives the whole variable domain DGGITQSPKYLFRKEGQNVTLSCEQNLNHDAMYWYRQDPGQGLRLIYYSQIVNDFQKGDIAEGYSVSREKKESFPLTVTSAQKNPTAFYLCASSTRTGTDDGPQHFGDGTRLSIL.

The V gene is TRBV7-9, the J gene TRBJ2-3; TRBD2 matches at 13 bases. The V and J ends lost 5 bases and 4 bases, in that order; junction bases with no gene match: 6. Germline V gene sequence: CDR1 SEHNR, CDR2 FQNEAQ (reference sequence). The CDR3 sequence is 16 residues long. The CDR3 region has the DNA TGTGCCAGCAGCGAAGGGACTAGCGGGAAGGCAGATACGCAGTATTTT. It specifies CASSEGTSGKADTQYF. Full variable domain (outside the CDR3, taken from reference TRBV7-9 and TRBJ2-3): DTGVSQNPRHKITKRGQNVTFRCDPISEHNRLYWYRQTLGQGPEFLTYFQNEAQLEKSRLLSDRFSAERPKGSFSTLEIQRTEQGDSAMYLCASSEGTSGKADTQYFGPGTRLTVL.

The rearrangement links TRBV6-4 to TRBJ2-1; 10 bases agree with TRBD2. The CDR3 runs to 15 residues. CDR1 is MRHNA and CDR2 is SNTAGT in the germline V gene. V was pared by 5 bases and J by 4 bases, with 5 bases of the junction left unmatched. CDR3 in amino acids: CASSTTSGVYNEQFF. The DNA of the CDR3 is TGTGCCAGCAGTACCACTAGCGGGGTATACAATGAGCAGTTCTTC.

This rearrangement joins TRBV7-6 to TRBJ2-2; TRBD2 aligns across 7 bases. Germline V CDR1 and CDR2: SGHVS, FNYEAQ. The CDR3 is 16 amino acids. V lost 1 base to trimming and J lost 0 bases; unmatched junction nucleotides: 2. The CDR3 DNA reads TGTGCCAGCAGCTTAGTTGGGGGGGCGAACACCGGGGAGCTGTTTTTT. Encoded protein: CASSLVGGANTGELFF.

The chain carries TRBV12-5 and TRBJ2-5, with 7 nucleotides matching TRBD1. V gave up 5 bases and J gave up 3 bases; unmatched junction bases: 3. The germline V gene has CDR1 LGHNT and CDR2 FRNRAP. CDR3 length: 13 amino acids. The CDR3: CASGPGTEETQYF. CDR3 nucleotides: TGTGCTAGTGGTCCCGGGACAGAAGAGACCCAGTACTTC. The full variable domain, with the rest looked up from reference TRBV12-5 and TRBJ2-5, is DARVTQTPRHKVTEMGQEVTMRCQPILGHNTVFWYRQTMMQGLELLAYFRNRAPLDDSGMPKDRFSAEMPDATLATLKIQPSEPRDSAVYFCASGPGTEETQYFGPGTRLLVL.

The chain recombines TRBV6-1 with TRBJ2-7; 8 bases are shared with TRBD2. The CDR3 covers 15 residues. J gave up 5 bases and V 1 base, and 7 bases lay outside the gene matches. Germline CDR1 and CDR2: MNHNS and SASEGT. CDR3 amino acids: CASSEGTSSLHEQYF. CDR3 DNA sequence: TGTGCCAGCAGTGAAGGGACTAGCTCCCTCCACGAGCAGTACTTC.

The V gene is TRBV7-8, the J gene TRBJ1-3; tentatively, D is TRBD1 (6 bases). The length of the CDR3 is 14 residues. From germline, CDR1 is SGHVS and CDR2 FQNEAQ. V was trimmed by 6 bases and J by 2 bases, leaving 11 bases between them. Here the CDR3 reads CASSPWGPGNTIYF. The CDR3 DNA is TGTGCCAGCAGTCCTTGGGGGCCTGGAAACACCATATATTTT.

This chain links TRBV11-2 with TRBJ2-7, with D maybe TRBD1 (5 bases). The germline CDR1 and CDR2 sequences are SGHAT and FQNNGV. The germline V and J ends were trimmed by 5 bases and 7 bases, with 21 bases remaining between them. The CDR3 contains 15 residues. CDR3 sequence: CASSPRAGPWGEQYF. The CDR3 DNA is TGTGCCAGCAGCCCAAGGGCAGGGCCGTGGGGTGAGCAGTACTTC.

The chain links TRBV19 to TRBJ1-1, with D perhaps matching TRBD1 (5 bases). Germline CDR1 LNHDA, CDR2 SQIVND (reference sequence). The V end was cut by 5 bases, the J end by 0 bases, with 7 bases between. CDR3 length equals 13 residues. This CDR3 reads CASSSQVNTEAFF. CDR3 sequence (DNA): TGTGCCAGTAGTTCACAGGTGAACACTGAAGCTTTCTTT.

The V and J genes are TRBV5-1 and TRBJ2-2; tentatively, D is TRBD2 (7 bases). The CDR3 loop spans 16 amino acids. Germline CDR1 SGHRS, CDR2 YFSETQ. V was trimmed by 0 bases and J by 0 bases, leaving 9 bases between them. The CDR3 sequence: CASSLEGGANTGELFF. The DNA of the CDR3 is TGCGCCAGCAGCTTGGAGGGGGGGGCGAACACCGGGGAGCTGTTTTTT.

The chain joins TRBV11-2 to TRBJ2-7; 7 bases match TRBD2. V was pared by 8 bases and J by 6 bases, with 16 bases of the junction left unmatched. This CDR3 is built from 15 residues. The germline V gene has CDR1 SGHAT and CDR2 FQNNGV. CDR3 bases: TGTGCCAGCCACATGGGGGTCCGGGGGAGGGGCGAGCAGTACTTC. Protein sequence: CASHMGVRGRGEQYF.

The genes are TRBV29-1 and TRBJ2-5, with D possibly matching TRBD1 (6 bases). CDR1 is SQVTM, CDR2 ANQGSEA, per germline. The V end was cut by 3 bases, the J end by 0 bases, with 26 bases between. The CDR3 length is 19 residues. In DNA, the CDR3 is TGCAGCGTTGATGGCTCAGTTCTAACAGGGAATAAGTACCAAGAGACCCAGTACTTC. It codes for CSVDGSVLTGNKYQETQYF.

CDR3 nucleotide sequence: TGTGCCAGCAGCTTGTACGGGGAACAGACCACCCTCTATGGCTACACCTTC. The encoded protein is CASSLYGEQTTLYGYTF. The J gene is TRBJ1-2, the V gene TRBV5-8; the D is unclear. Trimming stripped 1 base from V and 4 bases from J, with 20 bases between. The germline CDR1 and CDR2 sequences are SGHTS and YDEGEE. This CDR3 is 17 amino acids long.